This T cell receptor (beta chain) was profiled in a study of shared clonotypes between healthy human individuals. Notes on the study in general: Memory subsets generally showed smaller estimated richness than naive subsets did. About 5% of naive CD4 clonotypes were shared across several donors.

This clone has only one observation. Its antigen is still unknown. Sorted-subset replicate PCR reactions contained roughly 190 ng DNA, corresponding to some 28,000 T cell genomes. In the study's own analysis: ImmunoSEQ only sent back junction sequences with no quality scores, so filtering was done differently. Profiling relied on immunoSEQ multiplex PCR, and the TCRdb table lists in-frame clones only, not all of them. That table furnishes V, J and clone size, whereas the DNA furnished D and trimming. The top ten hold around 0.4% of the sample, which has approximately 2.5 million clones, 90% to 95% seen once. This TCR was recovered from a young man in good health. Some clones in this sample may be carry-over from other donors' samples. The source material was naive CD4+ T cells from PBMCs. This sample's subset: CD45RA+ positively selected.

The CDR3 reads CASSPPRGLDGYTF. DNA of the CDR3: TGTGCCAGCTCACCACCCAGGGGGCTGGATGGCTACACCTTC. The chain joins TRBV18 to TRBJ1-2; 8 bases fit TRBD1. CDR1 is KGHSH and CDR2 is LQKENI in the germline V gene. V shed 0 bases, J shed 6 bases, and the junction held 3 bases outside the gene matches. The CDR3 has 14 residues.